The entry below describes one T cell receptor beta chain. Its antigen target is currently unknown. Base qualities are not recorded, but no much larger clone differs from it by a single base. Patients with a history of autoimmune disease or receiving systemic immunosuppression were excluded from the trial. In every dose cohort, peripheral blood was drawn for TCR sequencing at baseline, cycle 4 day 1, and cycle 7 day 1. Samples came from an open-label, multicenter, first-in-human phase I dose-escalation trial of ivuxolimab. Adults with locally advanced or metastatic melanoma, renal cell, hepatocellular, or head and neck squamous cell carcinoma were enrolled in the trial. Before TCR sequencing, CD4+ and CD8+ T cells were separately sorted from peripheral blood. For sequencing of the TCRbeta CDR3 region, genomic DNA was extracted from the sorted cells. The immunoSEQ Assay was used to sequence the TCRbeta CDR3 regions. The table was pulled from immuneACCESS by TCRdb, which kept in-frame rearrangements only. Such tables lose some clones; where checked, under half of the loss comes from unresolved V genes, and the rest has no known cause. This sample holds about 68,000 clones; approximately 89% were observed only once. Roughly 2% of the sample rests with the top ten.

The data originate from a study of OX40 agonist ivuxolimab in advanced cancers. Notes on the research overall: The costimulatory receptor OX40 (CD134) was targeted by ivuxolimab, a fully human IgG2 agonistic monoclonal antibody. Intravenous ivuxolimab was administered to patients every 2 weeks at six dose levels: 0.01, 0.1, 0.3, 1.5, 3 and 10 mg/kg. Prior anti-PD-1, anti-PD-L1 or anti-CTLA-4 therapy was permitted, and 30% to 50% of dose-escalation patients had received checkpoint inhibitors. Among the roughly 50 dose-escalation patients, approximately 20 had hepatocellular carcinoma, some 15 melanoma, 9 renal cell carcinoma and 9 head and neck cancer. In the dose-escalation cohort, approximately 80% of patients were male, and the mean age was approximately 60 years with a range of roughly 23 to 90. The paper reports the monotherapy dose-escalation portion (N ≈ 50 patients) of the phase I ivuxolimab trial. The purpose of peripheral TCRbeta sequencing was to test whether ivuxolimab changed TCR sequence diversity and led to clonal T-cell expansion. Partial responses occurred in three dose-escalation patients: two with cutaneous melanoma and one with hepatocellular carcinoma.

The junction carries 14 bases between V and J, which are trimmed by 3 bases and 5 bases respectively. Via the germline V gene, CDR1 is MNHNS and CDR2 SASEGT. The CDR3 numbers 15 residues from cysteine through phenylalanine. The DNA shown is the 45-base CDR3, in frame from base 1. Summary of the overall study and its limitations: Low levels of normalized T-cell clonal expansion were also seen in some patients who did not respond. At doses of 0.1 to 3.0 mg/kg, clonal expansion of both CD4+ and CD8+ T cells in blood was seen between baseline and week 6. After ivuxolimab, CD8+ T cells had more expanded clones than CD4+ T cells on average. Partial responders in the 0.1-3.0 mg/kg groups had among the lowest normalized peripheral clonal expansion, especially among CD8+ T cells. The antigen specificity of the peripheral T cells that underwent clonal expansion was not determined.

The clonotype originates from an adult with an advanced solid tumor such as melanoma, head and neck, liver or kidney cancer. The chain is assembled from TRBV6-1 and TRBJ1-5, with TRBD1 perhaps the D gene, on 6 matching bases. This specimen was CD4+ or CD8+ T cells sorted from blood, taken in a trial of the OX40 agonist ivuxolimab. The CDR3 protein sequence reads: CASSEGGQRHQPQHF. The sequence in DNA is TGTGCCAGCAGTGAGGGGGGACAACGACATCAGCCCCAGCATTTT.